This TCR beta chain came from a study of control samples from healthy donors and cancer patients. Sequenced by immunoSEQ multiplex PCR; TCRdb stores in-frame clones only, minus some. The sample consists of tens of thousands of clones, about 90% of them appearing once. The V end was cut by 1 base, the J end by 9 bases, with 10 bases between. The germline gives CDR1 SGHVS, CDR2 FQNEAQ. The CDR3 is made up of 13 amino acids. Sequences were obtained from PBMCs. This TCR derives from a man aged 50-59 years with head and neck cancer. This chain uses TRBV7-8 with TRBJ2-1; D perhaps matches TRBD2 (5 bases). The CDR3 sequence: CASSLGEYGEQFF. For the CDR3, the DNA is TGTGCCAGCAGCTTAGGGGAGTACGGTGAGCAGTTCTTC.